The 21 T cell receptor beta chains below come from one sample, sequenced in a study of cytomegalovirus exposure and HLA in healthy donors. A multiplex PCR was run with 60 Vbeta primers and 13 Jbeta primers. Produced via immunoSEQ multiplex PCR; TCRdb's table is partial and in-frame only. The profile shows about 180,000 clones, around 77% of them singletons. Sequencing used PBMCs. Receptor source: a woman between 45 and 65 years old in good health and CMV-seropositive.

V gene TRBV12-5 combines with J gene TRBJ1-5; 10 bases match TRBD1. V was pared by 6 bases and J by 4 bases, with 9 bases of the junction left unmatched. From germline, CDR1 is LGHNT and CDR2 FRNRAP. The CDR3 length is 16 residues. In nucleotides, the CDR3 is TGTGCTAGTGGCCCACCGGGACAGGGGTGTAATCAGCCCCAGCATTTT. This gives the protein CASGPPGQGCNQPQHF.

The chain employs TRBV29-1 and TRBJ1-2; no clear D gene. The germline V and J ends were trimmed by 2 bases and 7 bases, with 17 bases remaining between them. The CDR3 covers 14 residues. Germline V CDR1 and CDR2: SQVTM, ANQGSEA. This CDR3 reads CSVELYGGSSGYTF. The CDR3 DNA is TGCAGCGTTGAACTGTACGGCGGAAGCTCTGGCTACACCTTC.

V gene TRBV28 combines with J gene TRBJ1-2; D may be TRBD1 (5 bases). V was cut by 2 bases and J by 0 bases, with 10 bases left in between. Germline loops: CDR1 MDHEN, CDR2 SYDVKM. The CDR3 is 15 residues long. This CDR3 is CASSLETTANYGYTF. Written as DNA, the CDR3 is TGTGCCAGCAGTTTAGAGACGACAGCTAACTATGGCTACACCTTC.

This clone was seen once. The chain employs TRBV18 and TRBJ1-2, with D tentatively TRBD1 (5 bases). The CDR3 covers 17 residues. Trimming cost V 4 bases and J 0 bases, with 18 bases left between them. Germline CDR1 is KGHSH and CDR2 is LQKENI. For the CDR3, the DNA is TGTGCCAGCTCACTTGAACCGAAAAGGGGTACTAACTATGGCTACACCTTC. Its protein is CASSLEPKRGTNYGYTF. Variable domain in full (rest from reference TRBV18 and TRBJ1-2): NAGVMQNPRHLVRRRGQEARLRCSPMKGHSHVYWYRQLPEEGLKFMVYLQKENIIDESGMPKERFSAEFPKEGPSILRIQQVVRGDSAAYFCASSLEPKRGTNYGYTFGSGTRLTVV.

The chain joins TRBV11-2 to TRBJ2-7; unclear D gene. Between the trimmed V and J ends, which lost 5 bases and 9 bases, there was a span of 14 bases. This CDR3 has 12 amino acids. From germline, CDR1 is SGHAT and CDR2 FQNNGV. The CDR3 protein is CASSLGPLGQYF. DNA for the CDR3: TGTGCCAGCAGCCTGGGCCCCCTCGGGCAGTACTTC.

This clone has more than one count but fewer than ten. This sequence joins TRBV2 and TRBJ2-1, with 11 positions matching TRBD1. The CDR3 consists of 16 residues. Trimming removed 3 bases from V and 9 bases from J; junction bases left unmatched: 10. Germline lookup yields CDR1 SNHLY and CDR2 FYNNEI. Here the CDR3 reads CASSDGQGAIQGEQFF. In nucleotides, the CDR3 is TGTGCCAGCAGTGATGGACAGGGGGCAATTCAGGGTGAGCAGTTCTTC. Looking up the rest from reference TRBV2 and TRBJ2-1 gives the full variable domain: EPEVTQTPSHQVTQMGQEVILRCVPISNHLYFYWYRQILGQKVEFLVSFYNNEISEKSEIFDDQFSVERPDGSNFTLKIRSTKLEDSAMYFCASSDGQGAIQGEQFFGPGTRLTVL.

This clone was observed a single time. This sequence joins TRBV11-2 and TRBJ1-1; 7 bases map to TRBD1. V trimming: 3 bases; J trimming: 1 base; junction bases outside the gene matches: 5. The V gene's germline CDR1 is SGHAT and CDR2 FQNNGV. The CDR3 contains 15 residues. CDR3 coding DNA: TGTGCCAGCAGCTTTAGAGGGGGCACGAACACTGAAGCTTTCTTT. This translates into CASSFRGGTNTEAFF. Full variable domain (missing parts from reference TRBV11-2 and TRBJ1-1): EAGVAQSPRYKIIEKRQSVAFWCNPISGHATLYWYQQILGQGPKLLIQFQNNGVVDDSQLPKDRFSAERLKGVDSTLKIQPAKLEDSAVYLCASSFRGGTNTEAFFGQGTRLTVV.

The rearrangement joins TRBV18 to TRBJ1-1; 10 bases match TRBD1. V trimming: 3 bases; J trimming: 5 bases; junction bases outside the gene matches: 6. This CDR3 contains 15 residues. Germline CDR1 KGHSH, CDR2 LQKENI. As DNA, the CDR3 is TGTGCCAGCTCACCCTTGGGACAGGGGAGAACTGAAGCTTTCTTT. Amino acid sequence: CASSPLGQGRTEAFF.

The chain recombines TRBV7-2 with TRBJ2-7, with a possible D match to TRBD2 (6 bases). Germline V CDR1 and CDR2: SGHTA, FQGNSA. CDR3 size: 15 residues. V shed 7 bases and J shed 7 bases, with 23 bases lying between them. The CDR3 protein is CASTIPGPRGREQYF. Written as DNA, the CDR3 is TGTGCCAGCACCATTCCGGGCCCCCGAGGGAGGGAGCAGTACTTC.

This chain links TRBV9 with TRBJ2-7; 7 nucleotides match TRBD1. From germline, CDR1 is SGDLS and CDR2 YYNGEE. There are 14 residues in the CDR3. V lost 3 bases, J lost 1 base, and 4 bases stayed unmatched. Written as DNA, the CDR3 is TGTGCCAGCAGCGGCCGACAGGGTTCCTACGAGCAGTACTTC. Translation: CASSGRQGSYEQYF.

This clone was seen a handful of times. The rearrangement links TRBV28 to TRBJ1-5; no clear D. V was shortened by 6 bases and J by 0 bases, with 9 bases between the two germline ends. Germline V gene lookup returns CDR1 MDHEN and CDR2 SYDVKM. The length of the CDR3 is 14 residues. The CDR3 nucleotides are TGTGCCAGCAGCCTCGACTATAGCAATCAGCCCCAGCATTTT. This encodes CASSLDYSNQPQHF.

This chain links TRBV28 with TRBJ1-1; D is undetermined. Trimming removed 6 bases from V and 5 bases from J, with 22 bases in between. Germline V gives CDR1 MDHEN, CDR2 SYDVKM. The CDR3 has 16 amino acids. Here the CDR3 DNA reads TGTGCCAGCAGGGGTCAGGTCCCCATTAATCCAACTGAAGCTTTCTTT. As protein: CASRGQVPINPTEAFF. Full variable domain (remainder filled in from reference TRBV28 and TRBJ1-1): DVKVTQSSRYLVKRTGEKVFLECVQDMDHENMFWYRQDPGLGLRLIYFSYDVKMKEKGDIPEGYSVSREKKERFSLILESASTNQTSMYLCASRGQVPINPTEAFFGQGTRLTVV.

The chain is built from TRBV5-8 and TRBJ2-7; no clear D. The CDR3 is 13 amino acids. Germline assignment: CDR1 SGHTS and CDR2 YDEGEE. The V end was cut by 0 bases, the J end by 6 bases, with 10 bases between. Here the CDR3 DNA reads TGTGCCAGCAGCTTGGTCTCGGGTAGCGAGCAGTACTTC. Protein product: CASSLVSGSEQYF.

This rearrangement joins TRBV7-3 to TRBJ2-1, with 7 bases identical to TRBD1. The J segment lost 9 bases and the V segment lost 5 bases, leaving 7 bases of the junction unmatched. Germline CDR1 is SGHTA and CDR2 is FQGTGA. The CDR3 has 13 residues. CDR3 in amino acids: CASSPRSGGEQFF. CDR3 bases: TGTGCCAGCAGCCCCCGGTCAGGGGGTGAGCAGTTCTTC.

The rearrangement uses TRBV2 and TRBJ1-2; 9 nucleotides align to TRBD1. The germline V gene has CDR1 SNHLY and CDR2 FYNNEI. The CDR3 runs 13 residues. Unmatched junction bases numbered 1, after V lost 5 bases and J lost 3 bases. The CDR3 sequence is CASSRQGDYGYTF. The CDR3 DNA reads as TGTGCCAGCAGTCGACAGGGGGACTATGGCTACACCTTC.

The gene calls are TRBV7-6 and TRBJ1-5; 8 bases line up with TRBD1. The CDR3 is 15 amino acids. The V and J ends lost 1 base and 2 bases, in that order; junction bases with no gene match: 1. Germline-derived CDR1 and CDR2 are SGHVS and FNYEAQ. The CDR3 nucleotides are TGTGCCAGCAGCTTAGGGGGACAGGGCAATCAGCCCCAGCATTTT. Translated, it gives CASSLGGQGNQPQHF.

This chain uses TRBV9 with TRBJ2-3, with TRBD2 matching over 9 bases. The V segment lost 2 bases and the J segment 6 bases; nucleotides outside the gene matches: 7. Germline V gene sequence: CDR1 SGDLS, CDR2 YYNGEE. The CDR3 runs to 15 residues. CDR3 in amino acids: CASSVTSGLGDTQYF. The CDR3 DNA follows: TGTGCCAGCAGCGTGACTAGCGGCCTCGGGGATACGCAGTATTTT.

The genes are TRBV5-1 and TRBJ1-5; D unclear. The CDR3 is 14 residues long. V was shortened by 0 bases and J by 5 bases, with 9 bases between the two germline ends. Germline lookup yields CDR1 SGHRS and CDR2 YFSETQ. The CDR3 DNA reads as TGCGCCAGCAGCTTGGGAACACATGATCAGCCCCAGCATTTT. Encoded protein: CASSLGTHDQPQHF.

This clone appeared a few times. The V and J genes are TRBV2 and TRBJ1-3; TRBD1 aligns across 10 bases. The V and J ends lost 5 bases and 0 bases, in that order; junction bases with no gene match: 13. Looked up from germline, CDR1 is SNHLY and CDR2 is FYNNEI. This CDR3 has 19 amino acids. CDR3 DNA: TGTGCCAGCAGTTCCGTACCGGGACAGGGGTCCACCTCTGGAAACACCATATATTTT. It yields the protein CASSSVPGQGSTSGNTIYF.

The chain uses TRBV2 and TRBJ2-5; maybe TRBD1 (6 bases). Trimming took 3 bases from V and 3 from J, leaving 20 bases between them. The CDR3 is 17 amino acids. The V gene's germline CDR1 is SNHLY and CDR2 FYNNEI. The CDR3 region has the DNA TGTGCCAGCAGTGACCTCCACAGGGCGTTTTTAGAAGAGACCCAGTACTTC. Its protein is CASSDLHRAFLEETQYF.

The chain links TRBV6-1 to TRBJ1-5; D gene uncertain. Germline CDR1 MNHNS, CDR2 SASEGT. V lost 5 bases to trimming and J lost 8 bases, with 16 bases between them. The CDR3 contains 14 residues. The CDR3 coding sequence is TGTGCCAGCAGTCGAGACTCTTCCAAGGAGCCCCAGCATTTT. Translated: CASSRDSSKEPQHF.